The clone carrying this T cell receptor beta chain was seen at least ten times. The antigen is not known. These data are taken from a study of T cells in Graves' hyperthyroidism and ophthalmopathy. Study-wide background: It was at initial diagnosis, before any treatment, that peripheral blood was collected. Overall study findings and caveats: From stable hyperthyroidism, ophthalmopathy was separated by a 13 V-J model.

V trimming: 5 bases; J trimming: 0 bases; junction bases outside the gene matches: 7. The CDR3 extends over 15 amino acids. Researchers took RNA transcripts and amplified the TCR beta CDR3 regions from them. TCR CDR3 regions were first amplified by RT-PCR with HTBI primers. TCRdb fed the multiplex PCR reads into MiXCR, producing one record per CDR3 protein. The table includes a few hundred thousand distinct CDR3 sequences, roughly 20% detected once. Hyperthyroidism, newly diagnosed and lasting under 2 months, affected patients aged 18 to 65. The sequenced material came from blood. The chain combines TRBV12-3 or TRBV12-4 with TRBJ2-7, with TRBD2 matching 7 bases. This sequence was found in a man between 18 and 35 years old with Graves' hyperthyroidism. The CDR3 DNA reads as TGTGCCAGCAGTCCTGGGGGGGATCTCTCCTACGAGCAGTACTTC. Translation gives CASSPGGDLSYEQYF.